Below are 20 T cell receptor beta chains sequenced from a single sample in a study of T-cell memory formation after mild COVID-19. TCRdb reanalysed the 5' RACE reads using MiXCR and keeps one entry per CDR3 protein. The sample lists around 390,000 distinct CDR3 sequences; more than 15% were seen once. Source material: PBMCs or a T cell subset sorted from them (not recorded which). These receptor sequences come from a man between 18 and 35 years old who had mild COVID-19 (a few samples of this study predate the infection). Cell type and time point are not known.

V usage is TRBV5-1 and J usage is TRBJ2-4; TRBD2 might be the D (6 bases). Trimming removed 0 bases at V and 7 bases at J, with 14 bases between. CDR1 is SGHRS, CDR2 YFSETQ, per germline. The CDR3 is 15 amino acids. CDR3 nucleotides: TGCGCCAGCAGCTTGGGCGGACGGCGGGGCAACATTCAGTACTTC. Its protein is CASSLGGRRGNIQYF.

This clonotype was counted only a few times. V and J are TRBV7-3 and TRBJ2-3; D is ambiguous. CDR1 is SGHTA and CDR2 is FQGTGA in the germline V gene. The V end was cut by 7 bases, the J end by 0 bases, with 17 bases between. This CDR3 region has 16 residues. Here the CDR3 reads CASKGTAASSTDTQYF. CDR3 DNA: TGTGCCAGCAAGGGAACAGCCGCCTCTAGCACAGATACGCAGTATTTT. Full variable domain (remainder filled in from reference TRBV7-3 and TRBJ2-3): GAGVSQTPSNKVTEKGKYVELRCDPISGHTALYWYRQSLGQGPEFLIYFQGTGAADDSGLPNDRFFAVRPEGSVSTLKIQRTERGDSAVYLCASKGTAASSTDTQYFGPGTRLTVL.

The chain is built from TRBV24-1 and TRBJ2-5; D gene unclear. In germline, CDR1 is KGHDR, CDR2 SFDVKD. Trimming shortened V by 5 bases and J by 5 bases, and 11 bases separated the two germline ends. CDR3 size: 13 residues. The CDR3 bases are TGTGCCACCAGTGGTGGTGCTTTGGAGACCCAGTACTTC. Translating it yields CATSGGALETQYF.

Remarks on this clonotype: This may stem from a read error, because a much larger clone lies one nucleotide away. The chain recombines TRBV12-3 or TRBV12-4 with TRBJ2-5; TRBD2 matches at 7 bases. V lost 9 bases to trimming and J lost 2 bases; unmatched junction nucleotides: 15. The CDR3 has 16 amino acids. The DNA for the CDR3 is TGTGCCAGAACCGAGCGGGACGGGAGATCTCAAGAGACCCAGTACTTC. Protein sequence: CARTERDGRSQETQYF.

This clonotype was counted only a few times. The chain has TRBV7-2 and TRBJ2-1; no clear D gene. The CDR3 consists of 11 residues. The ends were cut back, 5 bases at V and 10 bases at J, with 9 bases in the middle. The V gene's germline CDR1 is SGHTA and CDR2 FQGNSA. The CDR3 DNA reads TGTGCCAGCAGCCTCCTAACGGAGCAGTTCTTC. It is translated as CASSLLTEQFF.

The sample holds a few counts of this clonotype. The chain carries TRBV20-1 and TRBJ2-1; 8 bases align to TRBD2. The V and J ends lost 5 bases and 10 bases, in that order; junction bases with no gene match: 19. The CDR3 is made up of 16 amino acids. Germline CDR1 DFQATT, CDR2 SNEGSKA (reference sequence). CDR3 in amino acids: CSADTYAGGRSGEQFF. The CDR3 DNA is TGCAGTGCTGACACCTACGCGGGGGGCCGGAGTGGGGAGCAGTTCTTC.

V is TRBV24-1 and J is TRBJ2-3, with 9 bases aligning to TRBD2. The length of the CDR3 is 18 residues. V lost 4 bases and J lost 0; bases outside the gene matches: 10. Germline CDR1 and CDR2: KGHDR and SFDVKD. The chain's CDR3 is CATSDSTGGGGSTDTQYF. The CDR3 DNA sequence: TGTGCCACCAGTGACTCAACAGGCGGGGGGGGAAGCACAGATACGCAGTATTTT.

The gene calls are TRBV4-3 and TRBJ1-6, with 9 bases lining up with TRBD1. J gave up 6 bases and V 3 bases, and 9 bases lay outside the gene matches. The germline V gene has CDR1 LGHNA and CDR2 YSLEER. There are 17 residues in the CDR3. The CDR3: CASSQTSGQGVNSPLHF. CDR3 nucleotide sequence: TGCGCCAGCAGCCAGACCTCGGGACAGGGTGTTAATTCACCCCTCCACTTT.

This clonotype was observed a few times. The V and J genes are TRBV7-9 and TRBJ1-1, with TRBD1 as a possible D gene (6 bases). Germline V gene data show CDR1 as SEHNR and CDR2 as FQNEAQ (reference sequence). The CDR3 has 15 amino acids. Trimming shortened V by 6 bases and J by 0 bases, and 14 bases separated the two germline ends. As DNA, the CDR3 is TGTGCCAGCAGGGGTCGACAGGACTTGAACACTGAAGCTTTCTTT. Translation: CASRGRQDLNTEAFF.

This clonotype was observed a few times. This rearrangement joins TRBV6-2 or TRBV6-3 to TRBJ2-7; D gene uncertain. The germline V gene has CDR1 MNHEY and CDR2 SVGEGT. Trimming cost V 6 bases and J 0 bases, with 12 bases left between them. The CDR3 is 14 amino acids. The CDR3 nucleotides are TGTGCCAGCAGCTCGGCCGAGAGCTCCTACGAGCAGTACTTC. It is translated as CASSSAESSYEQYF.

This clonotype has more than one count but fewer than ten. The rearrangement uses TRBV6-2 or TRBV6-3 and TRBJ2-7; D ambiguous. This CDR3 has 13 residues. Germline CDR1 is MNHEY and CDR2 is SVGEGT. Trimming cost V 2 bases and J 7 bases, with 12 bases left between them. The CDR3 is CASSYPSGSEQYV. CDR3 DNA sequence: TGTGCCAGCAGTTACCCCTCCGGGTCTGAGCAGTACGTC.

This chain links TRBV18 with TRBJ1-4; D call uncertain. Trimming removed 3 bases from V and 5 bases from J, with 7 bases in between. The CDR3 has 13 residues. CDR1 and CDR2 (germline): KGHSH, LQKENI. DNA for the CDR3: TGTGCCAGCTCACCGAGAAGGAATGAAAAACTGTTTTTT. Amino acid sequence: CASSPRRNEKLFF.

CDR3 DNA sequence: TGTGCCAGCAGCTTAACTGCGGGGTCCGGGGAGCTGTTTTTT. Its translation is CASSLTAGSGELFF. The chain uses TRBV7-3 and TRBJ2-2; a weak D match, TRBD2 (6 bases). With 0 bases removed from V and 6 bases from J, the gap between germline ends came to 8 bases. The CDR3 spans 14 residues. CDR1 and CDR2 from the germline V gene are SGHTA and FQGTGA.

The table lists this clonotype with a few counts. The rearrangement links TRBV6-5 to TRBJ2-2; D unclear. The CDR3 length is 20 residues. Germline CDR1 MNHEY, CDR2 SVGAGI. Trimming stripped 3 bases from V and 6 bases from J, with 29 bases between. This CDR3 is CASSYRVSGSLDRMAGELFF. The CDR3 DNA sequence: TGTGCCAGCAGTTATAGGGTTTCGGGTAGCTTGGACCGGATGGCCGGGGAGCTGTTTTTT.

The rearrangement links TRBV7-9 to TRBJ2-1, with a possible D match to TRBD1 (6 bases). CDR1 is SEHNR, CDR2 FQNEAQ, per germline (reference sequence). The V end lost 6 bases, the J end lost 6 bases, and 9 bases lay between the germline ends. CDR3 length: 12 residues. The CDR3, as DNA: TGTGCCAGCAGTACACAGGGCAATGAGCAGTTCTTC. Its protein is CASSTQGNEQFF.

Ten or more counts support this clonotype. The CDR3 nucleotides read TGTGCCAGCAGCCCCAGGGTCTTACTAGCCAAAAACATTCAGTACTTC. Residues: CASSPRVLLAKNIQYF. The chain links TRBV5-5 to TRBJ2-4; the D gene is possibly TRBD1 (5 bases). The CDR3 contains 16 residues. The germline V gene encodes CDR1 SGHKS and CDR2 YYEKEE (reference sequence). The ends were cut back, 4 bases at V and 0 bases at J, with 14 bases in the middle.

CDR3 in DNA: TGTGCCAGCAGCTTGGGGCCTCAGGGGCGTCCAGAGACCCAGTACTTC. Translated: CASSLGPQGRPETQYF. The chain employs TRBV5-6 and TRBJ2-5; perhaps TRBD1 as D (6 bases). The CDR3 is made up of 16 amino acids. Germline CDR1 and CDR2: SGHDT and YYEEEE. V lost 0 bases and J 4 bases, leaving 16 bases between the germline ends.

This chain uses TRBV29-1 with TRBJ1-1; D is ambiguous. Trimming removed 6 bases from V and 3 bases from J, with 14 bases in between. CDR1 and CDR2 (germline): SQVTM, ANQGSEA. The CDR3 has 13 amino acids. CDR3 loop: CSVAWRSDTEAFF. The CDR3 coding sequence is TGCAGCGTCGCTTGGCGGTCAGACACTGAAGCTTTCTTT. Variable domain in full (rest from reference TRBV29-1 and TRBJ1-1): SAVISQKPSRDICQRGTSLTIQCQVDSQVTMMFWYRQQPGQSLTLIATANQGSEATYESGFVIDKFPISRPNLTFSTLTVSNMSPEDSSIYLCSVAWRSDTEAFFGQGTRLTVV.

This clonotype was observed a few times. The chain is built from TRBV5-1 and TRBJ2-1, with D possibly TRBD2 on 7 matching bases. Germline V gene lookup returns CDR1 SGHRS and CDR2 YFSETQ. The V and J ends lost 5 bases and 8 bases respectively, with 20 bases between them. This CDR3 is built from 15 residues. The CDR3 bases are TGCGCCAGCAGGGAGGGGGAACTAGCGATCGATGAGCAGTTCTTC. Translated: CASREGELAIDEQFF.

The chain uses TRBV5-1 and TRBJ2-3; 10 nucleotides agree with TRBD2. Germline V gene sequence: CDR1 SGHRS, CDR2 YFSETQ. The V and J ends lost 7 bases and 9 bases, in that order; junction bases with no gene match: 8. The CDR3 covers 13 residues. The CDR3 spells CASGTSGDVTQYF. DNA for the CDR3: TGCGCCAGCGGAACTAGCGGGGATGTCACGCAGTATTTT.